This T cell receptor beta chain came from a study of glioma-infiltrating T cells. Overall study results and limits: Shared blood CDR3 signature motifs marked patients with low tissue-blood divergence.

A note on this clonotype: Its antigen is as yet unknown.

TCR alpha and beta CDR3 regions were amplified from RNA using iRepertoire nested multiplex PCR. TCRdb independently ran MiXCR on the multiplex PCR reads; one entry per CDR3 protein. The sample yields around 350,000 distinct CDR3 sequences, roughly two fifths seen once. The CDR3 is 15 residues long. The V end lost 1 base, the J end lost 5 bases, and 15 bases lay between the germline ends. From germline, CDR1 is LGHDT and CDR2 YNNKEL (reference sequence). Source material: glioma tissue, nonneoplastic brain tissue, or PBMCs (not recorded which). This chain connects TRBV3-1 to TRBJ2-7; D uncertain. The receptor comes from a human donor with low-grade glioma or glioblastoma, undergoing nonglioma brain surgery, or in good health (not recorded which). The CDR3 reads CASSQATLGSHEQYF. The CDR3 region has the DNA TGTGCCAGCAGCCAAGCCACGTTGGGGTCCCACGAGCAGTACTTC.